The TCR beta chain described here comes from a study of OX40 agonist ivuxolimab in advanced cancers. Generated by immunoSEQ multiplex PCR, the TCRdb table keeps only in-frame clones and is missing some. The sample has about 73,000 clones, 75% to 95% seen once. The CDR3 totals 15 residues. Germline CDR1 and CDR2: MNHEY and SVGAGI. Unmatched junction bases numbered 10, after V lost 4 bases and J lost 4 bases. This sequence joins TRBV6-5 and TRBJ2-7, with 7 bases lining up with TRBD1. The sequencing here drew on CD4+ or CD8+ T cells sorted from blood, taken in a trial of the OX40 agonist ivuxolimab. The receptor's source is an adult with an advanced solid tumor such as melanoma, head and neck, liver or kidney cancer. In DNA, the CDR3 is TGTGCCAGCAGTTCCGGACAGGATGGCCTGTACGAGCAGTACTTC. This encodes CASSSGQDGLYEQYF.